Listed below are T cell receptor beta chains from one sample, sequenced in a study of PD-1 blockade in classical Hodgkin lymphoma. Repertoires were generated with immunoSEQ multiplex PCR, while TCRdb's copy carries only in-frame clones and drops some. The sample records 11,000 or so clones, approximately 84% being singletons. The specimen comprised CD8+ T cells from blood, sampled before the fourth cycle of nivolumab. The receptor set was obtained from a human donor with classical Hodgkin lymphoma. The donor label of this sample is uncertain. Both conserved end residues are part of each CDR3. D genes are given only for firm matches. Part of the rows lack a size; the others show once, few, many or a class for expanded clones.

clone_size	d_call	v_call	j_call	cdr3_nt	cdr3_aa
-	-	TRBV7-9	TRBJ1-3	TGTGCCAGCAGCTTGGACAGCTCTGGAAACACCATATATTTT	CASSLDSSGNTIYF
-	-	TRBV13	TRBJ2-3	TGTGCCAGCAGCCCAAACCCCACAGATACGCAGTATTTT	CASSPNPTDTQYF
-	-	TRBV2	TRBJ2-4	TGTGCCAGCAGTGAAGCCAGGGGAGAAAACATTCAGTACTTC	CASSEARGENIQYF
few	-	TRBV2	TRBJ2-2	TGTGCCAGCAGTGAAATCGGGTCGGACACCGGGGAGCTGTTTTTT	CASSEIGSDTGELFF
-	TRBD2	TRBV11-2	TRBJ2-5	TGTGCCAGCAGCGCGACACTAGCGGGAGATGAGACCCAGTACTTC	CASSATLAGDETQYF
-	TRBD1	TRBV19	TRBJ1-3	TGTGCCAGTAGGACAGGGAACGGAAACACCATATATTTT	CASRTGNGNTIYF
-	-	TRBV2	TRBJ2-5	TGTGCCAGCACCAAGACAGGCCCTCAAGAGACCCAGTACTTC	CASTKTGPQETQYF
-	-	TRBV7-6	TRBJ1-4	TGTGCCAGCAGCCCTGCGCCTGCCACAACTAATGAAAAACTGTTTTTT	CASSPAPATTNEKLFF
few	-	TRBV28	TRBJ2-3	TGTGCCAGCACCTTGGGGGCAGGGGCTAGCACAGATACGCAGTATTTT	CASTLGAGASTDTQYF
-	-	TRBV5-1	TRBJ2-1	TGCGCCAGCAGCTTTAAGGAGGGAGAAGACGCCCGACCCTACAATGAGCAGTTCTTC	CASSFKEGEDARPYNEQFF
-	TRBD2	TRBV10-2	TRBJ2-7	TGCGCCAGCAGTGAAGGAGGGAGGGCCTCCTACGAGCAGTACTTC	CASSEGGRASYEQYF
-	-	TRBV19	TRBJ2-1	TGTGCCAGTAGCTTAGCGTCAAGCTCCTACAATGAGCAGTTCTTC	CASSLASSSYNEQFF
-	TRBD1	TRBV7-6	TRBJ2-7	TGTGCCAGCAGCACTGGGACAGGTGTTTACGAGCAGTACTTC	CASSTGTGVYEQYF
-	-	TRBV18	TRBJ2-7	TGTGCCAGCTCACCAGGGGATGGGACCTACGAGCAGTACTTC	CASSPGDGTYEQYF
-	-	TRBV2	TRBJ2-3	TGTGCCAGCAGTGAGTTATCTAGCACAGATACGCAGTATTTT	CASSELSSTDTQYF
-	-	TRBV5-4	TRBJ1-2	TGTGCCAGCAGCTTGTTAGCAGAATTCAGTCCCACCTATGGCTACACCTTC	CASSLLAEFSPTYGYTF
-	-	TRBV6-5	TRBJ1-1	TGTGCCAGCAGTTACTCGAACGGGGGATTGGCTTTCTTT	CASSYSNGGLAFF
-	-	TRBV27	TRBJ2-3	TGTGCCAGCAGCTATCAGGGACCTAGCACAGATACGCAGTATTTT	CASSYQGPSTDTQYF
-	-	TRBV13	TRBJ2-7	TGTGCCAGCAGCTTATTATCAGTAGGCGAGCAGTACTTC	CASSLLSVGEQYF
few	TRBD1	TRBV11-2	TRBJ1-4	TGTGCCAGCAGCTTAGACGACAGGGAAAGTGAAAAACTGTTTTTT	CASSLDDRESEKLFF
-	TRBD2	TRBV7-2	TRBJ2-1	TGTGCCAGCGCCGTGACTAGCGGGGTGAACAATGAGCAGTTCTTC	CASAVTSGVNNEQFF
-	-	TRBV28	TRBJ2-1	TGTGCCAGCAGTTTAACCCCGGCGGACAATGAGCAGTTCTTC	CASSLTPADNEQFF
-	TRBD2	TRBV27	TRBJ2-7	TGTGCCAGCAGTTTTTTGGGTTCTAGCGGGAGTTCCTACGAGCAGTACTTC	CASSFLGSSGSSYEQYF
-	TRBD2	TRBV4-2	TRBJ2-2	TGTGCCAGCAGCCAAGATTTCGCGGGAGGCTGGACCGGGGAGCTGTTTTTT	CASSQDFAGGWTGELFF
-	-	TRBV12-2	TRBJ2-2	TGTGCAAGTCGCTTAAAGTCAATAGCACGACCCGGGGAGCTGTTTTTT	CASRLKSIARPGELFF
-	-	TRBV25-1	TRBJ2-4	TGTGCCAGCAGTGAATGGGGGGACAGCGTAAACATTCAGTACTTC	CASSEWGDSVNIQYF
-	TRBD1	TRBV7-9	TRBJ2-1	TGTGCCAGCAGCTCCGCCGGGACAGGGGACAATGAGCAGTTCTTC	CASSSAGTGDNEQFF
-	TRBD1	TRBV29-1	TRBJ1-3	TGCAGCGCGCCGGGACAGGGAAACACCATATATTTT	CSAPGQGNTIYF
-	-	TRBV10-3	TRBJ1-3	TGTGCCATCAGTGAGGACGCCTCTGGAAACACCATATATTTT	CAISEDASGNTIYF
-	-	TRBV7-9	TRBJ1-2	TGTGCCAGCAGCCCCCTATCGGACAACTATGGCTACACCTTC	CASSPLSDNYGYTF
-	TRBD2	TRBV27	TRBJ2-7	TGTGCCAGCAGTTCGTCTAGCGGGGTATTCTACGAGCAGTACTTC	CASSSSSGVFYEQYF
-	-	TRBV29-1	TRBJ1-2	TGCAGCGTTAAATCCCCCAGGGGAAGTACTAACTATGGCTACACCTTC	CSVKSPRGSTNYGYTF
-	TRBD2	TRBV6-4	TRBJ2-2	TGTGCCAGCAGCGCCCTAGCGGGGTTGAACACCGGGGAGCTGTTTTTT	CASSALAGLNTGELFF
-	-	TRBV27	TRBJ1-2	TGTGCCAGCAGTACCGCGACAGGAAGGTGGTATGGCTACACCTTC	CASSTATGRWYGYTF
-	-	TRBV28	TRBJ2-2	TGTGCCAGCAGTGGTTCACGGACAGACACCGGGGAGCTGTTTTTT	CASSGSRTDTGELFF
-	TRBD2	TRBV11-3	TRBJ2-1	TGTGCCAGCAGCTTAGGACTAGCGGGACCCTACAATGAGCAGTTCTTC	CASSLGLAGPYNEQFF
-	-	TRBV2	TRBJ2-1	TGTGCCAGCAGCCCCCAGAGGCTAGCGCAGTACAATGAGCAGTTCTTC	CASSPQRLAQYNEQFF
-	-	TRBV7-9	TRBJ1-1	TGTGCCAGCAGCTTAGGGCAGAACACTGAAGCTTTCTTT	CASSLGQNTEAFF
once	TRBD1	TRBV7-9	TRBJ1-2	TGTGCCAGCAGCCCGACAGGGGATGAAGGCTACACCTTC	CASSPTGDEGYTF
once	-	TRBV7-2	TRBJ1-2	TGTGCCAGCAGCCCCCACGAGGGAACCTTTAACTATGGCTACACCTTC	CASSPHEGTFNYGYTF
once	-	TRBV6-1	TRBJ1-1	TGTGCCAGCAGTGAAGCGCTTCTTAAACTGGGCTTTTTAAGGGACACTGTTTTCTTT	CASSEALLKLGFLRDTVFF
-	TRBD1	TRBV6-5	TRBJ1-1	TGTGCCAGCAGTTACTACAGGGGCACTGAAGCTTTCTTT	CASSYYRGTEAFF
-	TRBD1	TRBV7-9	TRBJ1-5	TGTGCCAGCAGCCACGGACAGGGTGAAGGCAATCAGCCCCAGCATTTT	CASSHGQGEGNQPQHF
-	-	TRBV5-4	TRBJ2-7	TGTGCCAGCAGCTTGGGCCTTTTACCTGGCGAGCAGTACTTC	CASSLGLLPGEQYF
few	-	TRBV25-1	TRBJ1-1	TGTGCCAGCTCTGGGCACGCGAACACTGAAGCTTTCTTT	CASSGHANTEAFF
-	-	TRBV4-1	TRBJ1-4	TGCGCCAGCAGCCAAGATTTGGAAAAACTGTTTTTT	CASSQDLEKLFF
-	-	TRBV19	TRBJ1-1	TGTGCCAGTAGCTTTCATGGGACGGACACTGAAGCTTTCTTT	CASSFHGTDTEAFF
once	TRBD2	TRBV5-1	TRBJ2-2	TGCGCCAGCAGCTTCCTAGCGGGAGGATACACCGGGGAGCTGTTTTTT	CASSFLAGGYTGELFF
-	-	TRBV5-5	TRBJ1-5	TGTGCCAGCAGCGGGACCCCAATAAGCAATCAGCCCCAGCATTTT	CASSGTPISNQPQHF
-	TRBD2	TRBV7-9	TRBJ2-2	TGTGCCAGCACCGGGACTAGCGGGGACACCGGGGAGCTGTTTTTT	CASTGTSGDTGELFF